This TCR beta chain appears in the sequencing data of a study of blood T cell repertoires in COVID-19 (dated by TCRdb to the early 2020s). For the wider study: Collaborator samples came from the United States, Italy and Spain and covered acute and convalescent phases of COVID-19. A freely available public database, intended as a resource for researchers studying the immune response to SARS-CoV-2, is where the repertoires were released. Subjects who had been exposed to COVID-19, were actively infected with it, or had recovered from it provided the deeply sampled blood TCRbeta repertoires that made up the dataset. The material from the prospective study consisted of cDNA or gDNA derived from T cells, B-cell-depleted T cells, or PBMCs. Samples were obtained from the ongoing ImmuneRACE study (first 160 participants) and from some 1,300 subjects provided by 6 global collaborators. Where available, HLA class I and class II types were taken from metadata supplied by the sample provider and were not determined by assay-based typing. Sample metadata almost always included a de-identified subject ID, COVID-19 status, age in years and sex.

Collaborating institutions collected whole blood in K2EDTA tubes following their own protocols. For TCRbeta analysis, collaborator samples were shipped as frozen whole blood, as isolated PBMCs, or as DNA extracted from either sample type. Based on the germline V gene (reference sequence), the CDR1 and CDR2 sequences are LNHNV and YYDKDF. Taken from cysteine to phenylalanine, the CDR3 has 15 residues. Only the CDR3 part of the read is kept: 45 bases, read in frame from the first base. V is reduced by 1 base and J by 5 bases, leaving a spacing of 14 bases between them. Concerning this clone: There is no known antigen for this receptor. Base qualities were left out, and no much larger clone turns up one base away.

TCRbeta CDR3 regions were amplified from genomic DNA using the immunoSEQ Assay, a bias-controlled multiplex PCR. The study's own analysis went as follows. The number of nucleated cells in each sample was estimated by amplification of reference gene primers within the assay. To quantify the absolute abundance of each unique TCRbeta CDR3 rearrangement, sequence reads were collapsed and filtered. For each sample, productive Simpson clonality was calculated as the square root of Simpson's diversity index across productive rearrangements. This is the immuneACCESS table as TCRdb keeps it, with only in-frame sequences that have V and J called. A part of the clones is gone; compared with another copy, unresolved V genes explain less than half, and the rest is unexplained. V, J and clone size reflect that table, while D and trimming were determined from the DNA. The sample includes 150,000 to 200,000 clones, with 74% observed a single time. Less than 3% of the sample lies in the top ten.

Broad study findings and their caveats: The amount of clinical and demographic metadata varied by source and participant and was provided uncurated.

Material for sequencing was peripheral blood. The TCR originated in a woman over 75 with acute or convalescent COVID-19. Recombination connected TRBV15 to TRBJ2-5; matching of 5 bases hints at TRBD2 as the D gene. In nucleotides, the sequence is TGTGCCACCAGCAGAGCACGGACTCTTGCGGAGACCCAGTACTTC. Its coded protein is CATSRARTLAETQYF.